A selection of T cell receptor beta chains follows, all from one sample in a study of T cell changes during pregnancy in multiple sclerosis. The table came from immunoSEQ multiplex PCR; TCRdb's copy has only in-frame clones and leaves some out. The sample has 85,000 to 130,000 clones, 75% to 95% seen once. Sequenced material: peripheral blood, taken before pregnancy. The receptors were sampled from a female donor with multiple sclerosis, enrolled in a pregnancy study. CDR3s include the opening cysteine and the closing phenylalanine or tryptophan. D genes are given only for firm matches. Size is stated for part of the rows, as once, few or many counts, or as a class when the clone is expanded.

v_gene	j_gene	abundance	d_gene	CDR3aa	CDR3nt
TRBV18	TRBJ2-7	NA	NA	CASSPPGIGEQYF	TGTGCCAGCTCACCTCCCGGGATCGGCGAGCAGTACTTC
TRBV9	TRBJ2-5	NA	NA	CASSVEGREETQYF	TGTGCCAGCAGCGTAGAAGGCCGGGAAGAGACCCAGTACTTC
TRBV7-2	TRBJ1-1	NA	TRBD1	CASSQEAQGHTEAFF	TGCGCCAGCAGCCAAGAGGCACAGGGGCACACTGAAGCTTTCTTT
TRBV27	TRBJ2-5	NA	NA	CASRMGGGETQYF	TGTGCCAGCAGGATGGGGGGTGGCGAGACCCAGTACTTC
TRBV6-1	TRBJ2-1	NA	NA	CASGPGSRGEQFF	TGTGCCAGCGGGCCCGGATCAAGGGGGGAGCAGTTCTTC
TRBV6-6	TRBJ1-1	NA	NA	CASSGRFDTEAFF	TGTGCCAGCAGTGGGAGGTTTGACACTGAAGCTTTCTTT
TRBV9	TRBJ2-7	NA	TRBD1	CASSVEGQAVEQYF	TGTGCCAGCAGCGTAGAGGGACAGGCAGTCGAGCAGTACTTC
TRBV19	TRBJ2-2	NA	TRBD1	CASERGQVTGELFF	TGTGCCAGTGAGCGAGGACAGGTAACCGGGGAGCTGTTTTTT
TRBV12-5	TRBJ2-5	NA	NA	CASGLVGGETQYF	TGTGCTAGTGGTTTGGTAGGGGGAGAGACCCAGTACTTC
TRBV5-4	TRBJ1-2	NA	TRBD1	CASSLALDRDGYTF	TGTGCCAGCAGCTTGGCCCTTGACAGGGATGGCTACACCTTC
TRBV5-1	TRBJ2-1	NA	NA	CASSTSPNNEQFF	TGCGCCAGCAGCACTAGTCCGAACAATGAGCAGTTCTTC
TRBV27	TRBJ1-1	few	NA	CASSLSRGGTEAFF	TGTGCCAGCAGTTTATCACGGGGGGGAACTGAAGCTTTCTTT
TRBV19	TRBJ2-7	NA	NA	CASSIGTPYEQYF	TGTGCCAGTAGTATAGGCACTCCCTACGAGCAGTACTTC
TRBV19	TRBJ2-4	NA	TRBD2	CASSTSGASQNIQYF	TGTGCCAGTAGCACTAGCGGGGCCTCTCAAAACATTCAGTACTTC
TRBV27	TRBJ1-2	NA	NA	CASRLGQPNYGYTF	TGTGCCAGCAGGCTTGGACAACCCAACTATGGCTACACCTTC
TRBV18	TRBJ1-2	NA	NA	CASSPPAGVGGYTF	TGTGCCAGCTCACCACCGGCAGGGGTAGGGGGCTACACCTTC
TRBV5-6	TRBJ2-3	NA	NA	CASSIISQVTTDTQYF	TGTGCCAGCAGCATCATCTCACAGGTTACGACAGATACGCAGTATTTT
TRBV7-9	TRBJ2-6	NA	NA	CASSHTGGSSGANVLTF	TGTGCCAGCAGCCACACGGGTGGGAGCTCTGGGGCCAACGTCCTGACTTTC